This T cell receptor beta chain comes out of a study of blood T cell repertoires in COVID-19. Study details: Some COVID-19 samples were acute and others convalescent; all came from the United States, Italy and Spain.

This CDR3 has 17 residues. CDR1 is MNHEY and CDR2 is SMNVEV in the germline V gene (reference sequence). With V trimmed by 5 bases and J by 4 bases, 13 bases remained unmatched. The repertoire was sequenced with immunoSEQ multiplex PCR; TCRdb's copy has only in-frame clones and lacks some. The sample has 150,000 to 200,000 clones, 80% seen once. Sequencing was done on a sample of peripheral blood. The sequence derives from a man aged 65 to 85 with active or convalescent COVID-19. V gene TRBV27 combines with J gene TRBJ2-1; 8 nucleotides match TRBD2. The CDR3 here is CASSAVYTSGIYNEQFF. CDR3 DNA: TGTGCCAGCAGTGCCGTCTACACTAGCGGTATTTACAATGAGCAGTTCTTC.